What follows are 4 T cell receptor beta chains derived from one specimen sequenced in a study of blood T cell repertoires in COVID-19. Generated by immunoSEQ multiplex PCR, the TCRdb table keeps only in-frame clones and is missing some. The sample lists 50,000 to 55,000 clones, roughly nine tenths occurring once. The source material was peripheral blood. Receptors originate from a human donor with active COVID-19. The donor label of this sample is uncertain.

The rearrangement uses TRBV9 and TRBJ1-6; 7 nucleotides align to TRBD1. Germline CDR1 SGDLS, CDR2 YYNGEE. The CDR3 has 18 amino acids. The V segment lost 4 bases and the J segment 6 bases; nucleotides outside the gene matches: 16. CDR3 region: CASSPRTNRDSTNSPLHF. The CDR3 DNA reads TGTGCCAGCAGCCCCCGAACCAACCGGGACAGCACTAATTCACCCCTCCACTTT. The full variable domain, with the rest looked up from reference TRBV9 and TRBJ1-6, is DSGVTQTPKHLITATGQRVTLRCSPRSGDLSVYWYQQSLDQGLQFLIQYYNGEERAKGNILERFSAQQFPDLHSELNLSSLELGDSALYFCASSPRTNRDSTNSPLHFGNGTRLTVT.

J is TRBJ2-7 and V is TRBV2; D call uncertain. This CDR3 is 14 amino acids long. Trimming left V 7 bases short and J 5 bases short, with 18 bases between. Germline V gives CDR1 SNHLY, CDR2 FYNNEI. CDR3 loop: CASTPSVLYDEQYF. The CDR3 DNA is TGTGCCAGCACACCCAGCGTCCTTTATGACGAGCAGTACTTC. The whole variable domain, filled in from reference TRBV2 and TRBJ2-7, reads EPEVTQTPSHQVTQMGQEVILRCVPISNHLYFYWYRQILGQKVEFLVSFYNNEISEKSEIFDDQFSVERPDGSNFTLKIRSTKLEDSAMYFCASTPSVLYDEQYFGPGTRLTVT.

In this sample, this clone turned up a few times. V usage is TRBV2 and J usage is TRBJ2-2; tentatively, D is TRBD2 (5 bases). CDR1 is SNHLY and CDR2 is FYNNEI in the germline V gene. Trimming left V 0 bases short and J 8 bases short, with 7 bases between. The CDR3 has 13 amino acids. The DNA for the CDR3 is TGTGCCAGCAGTGAAGCTTTAGCGGGGGAGCTGTTTTTT. It translates to CASSEALAGELFF.

This CDR3 reads CASSYGTAKNIQYF. The CDR3 DNA follows: TGCGCCAGCAGCTACGGGACAGCAAAAAACATTCAGTACTTC. The genes are TRBV4-3 and TRBJ2-4, with TRBD1 matching over 7 bases. Germline values: CDR1 LGHNA, CDR2 YSLEER. This CDR3 is 14 amino acids long. The junction had 5 bases not matched to a gene; V was cut back by 5 bases and J by 4 bases.